This T cell receptor beta chain was observed in a study of T cell changes during pregnancy in multiple sclerosis. This table comes from immunoSEQ multiplex PCR, and its TCRdb copy is limited to in-frame clones, with some not included. The sample has just over 65,000 clones, roughly nine tenths seen once. Germline-derived CDR1 and CDR2 are LGHNA and YNFKEQ. The CDR3 consists of 15 residues. Trimming removed 0 bases at V and 2 bases at J, with 9 bases between. This clone was detected once. The gene calls are TRBV4-2 and TRBJ2-3; D uncertain. The TCR was taken from a female donor with multiple sclerosis, enrolled in a pregnancy study. The sequencing here drew on peripheral blood, taken in the second trimester of pregnancy. The CDR3 region has the DNA TGTGCCAGCAGCCAAGAACGGCTAGACACAGATACGCAGTATTTT. Amino acid sequence: CASSQERLDTDTQYF.